One sample yielded the 28 T cell receptor beta chains listed below, sequenced in a study of T cells after posttransplantation cyclophosphamide. Some clones are missing from TCRdb's copy, which holds only in-frame ones; the method was immunoSEQ multiplex PCR. The repertoire holds 9,500 to 15,000 clones, approximately 80% seen once, with 3.7% in the top ten. Methotrexate plus calcineurin inhibitor accompanied controls' myeloablative marrow transplants; sampling was 1 year later. This sample comprised PBMCs, obtained 367 days after allogeneic stem cell transplant with calcineurin inhibitor and methotrexate. Source of these receptors: a male patient aged 25-45 years who received an allogeneic stem cell transplant from an unrelated donor, was CMV-positive, and had acute GVHD only. Some T cells may have originated in the graft donor.

The rearrangement joins TRBV5-6 to TRBJ1-1; possibly TRBD1 for D (5 bases). V lost 4 bases to trimming and J lost 4 bases, with 14 bases between them. Germline CDR1 is SGHDT and CDR2 is YYEEEE. The CDR3 sequence is 14 residues long. The CDR3 reads CASSGWGGGTEAFF. The CDR3 region has the DNA TGTGCCAGCAGCGGGTGGGGGGGAGGCACTGAAGCTTTCTTT.

CDR3 loop: CASSGQGAPYEQYF. In DNA form, the CDR3 reads TGTGCCAGTAGTGGACAGGGTGCCCCCTACGAGCAGTACTTC. This chain connects TRBV19 to TRBJ2-7; 8 nucleotides line up with TRBD1. The V and J ends lost 5 bases and 2 bases, in that order; junction bases with no gene match: 5. The CDR3 extends over 14 amino acids. The germline gives CDR1 LNHDA, CDR2 SQIVND (reference sequence).

Only a few counts were recorded for this clone. The chain combines TRBV4-3 with TRBJ2-5; 8 nucleotides line up with TRBD1. V shed 0 bases, J shed 0 bases, and the junction held 3 bases outside the gene matches. The CDR3 contains 16 residues. Germline-derived CDR1 and CDR2 are LGHNA and YSLEER. CDR3 amino acids: CASSQERTGYQETQYF. In nucleotides, the CDR3 is TGCGCCAGCAGCCAAGAAAGGACAGGGTACCAAGAGACCCAGTACTTC.

The CDR3: CASSRGLAGWETQYF. The CDR3 DNA reads TGTGCCAGCTCACGCGGGCTAGCGGGATGGGAGACCCAGTACTTC. The J gene is TRBJ2-5, the V gene TRBV18; TRBD2 agrees at 9 bases. Unmatched junction bases numbered 8, after V lost 4 bases and J lost 5 bases. The CDR3 runs 15 residues. Germline CDR1 KGHSH, CDR2 LQKENI.

The chain is built from TRBV9 and TRBJ2-5; TRBD1 aligns across 7 bases. With 7 bases clipped from V and 1 base from J, the junction kept 4 bases outside the gene matches. Per the germline V gene, CDR1 is SGDLS and CDR2 is YYNGEE. CDR3 length equals 13 residues. For the CDR3, the DNA is TGTGCCAGCGCCGACAGGGCCCAAGAGACCCAGTACTTC. It specifies CASADRAQETQYF. Based on the CDR3 plus reference TRBV9 and TRBJ2-5, the full variable domain is DSGVTQTPKHLITATGQRVTLRCSPRSGDLSVYWYQQSLDQGLQFLIQYYNGEERAKGNILERFSAQQFPDLHSELNLSSLELGDSALYFCASADRAQETQYFGPGTRLLVL.

The V gene is TRBV4-1, the J gene TRBJ2-1; D is unclear. Trimming cost V 0 bases and J 7 bases, with 13 bases left between them. Germline CDR1 is MGHRA and CDR2 is YSYEKL. The CDR3 totals 15 residues. CDR3 residues: CASSQDRLVFNEQFF. The CDR3 DNA reads TGCGCCAGCAGCCAAGATAGGCTAGTTTTTAATGAGCAGTTCTTC.

The rearrangement joins TRBV11-2 to TRBJ1-2; TRBD1 aligns across 8 bases. Unmatched junction bases numbered 10, after V lost 5 bases and J lost 8 bases. The germline CDR1 and CDR2 sequences are SGHAT and FQNNGV. This CDR3 comprises 14 residues. The DNA of the CDR3 is TGTGCCAGCAGCGCCGACAGGGGAGGCCTAGGCTACACCTTC. Its protein product is CASSADRGGLGYTF.

J is TRBJ1-3 and V is TRBV2; D not resolved. The length of the CDR3 is 16 residues. Germline CDR1 and CDR2: SNHLY and FYNNEI. Trimming stripped 7 bases from V and 1 base from J, with 17 bases between. The CDR3 nucleotides are TGTGCCAGCAATACCAGAGGAATCGGGTCTGGAAACACCATATATTTT. The encoded protein is CASNTRGIGSGNTIYF.

The chain recombines TRBV9 with TRBJ2-2, with D tentatively TRBD2 (6 bases). Per the germline V gene, CDR1 is SGDLS and CDR2 is YYNGEE. The length of the CDR3 is 14 residues. The V gene lost 0 bases and the J gene lost 5 bases, with 8 bases spanning the gap. CDR3 residues: CASSVDGGTGELFF. Here the CDR3 DNA reads TGTGCCAGCAGCGTAGATGGGGGGACCGGGGAGCTGTTTTTT. Full variable domain (missing parts from reference TRBV9 and TRBJ2-2): DSGVTQTPKHLITATGQRVTLRCSPRSGDLSVYWYQQSLDQGLQFLIQYYNGEERAKGNILERFSAQQFPDLHSELNLSSLELGDSALYFCASSVDGGTGELFFGEGSRLTVL.

J is TRBJ1-1 and V is TRBV6-1; D ambiguous. Germline V CDR1 and CDR2: MNHNS, SASEGT. The V end was cut by 1 base, the J end by 3 bases, with 12 bases between. This CDR3 has 15 residues. The CDR3 DNA reads TGTGCCAGCAGTGAAGGCAACAGTGGGTACACTGAAGCTTTCTTT. Translation gives CASSEGNSGYTEAFF.

The chain uses TRBV5-4 and TRBJ1-2, with D perhaps matching TRBD1 (5 bases). The CDR3 loop spans 14 amino acids. Germline V gives CDR1 SGHNT, CDR2 YYREEE (reference sequence). Trimming left V 0 bases short and J 4 bases short, with 10 bases between. The CDR3 nucleotides read TGTGCCAGCAGCTTGGTCGACAGCCTCTATGGCTACACCTTC. Translating it yields CASSLVDSLYGYTF.

This rearrangement joins TRBV5-1 to TRBJ1-1; 7 bases map to TRBD1. The germline V gene encodes CDR1 SGHRS and CDR2 YFSETQ. Trimming removed 2 bases from V and 5 bases from J; junction bases left unmatched: 6. This CDR3 contains 14 residues. In nucleotides, the CDR3 is TGCGCCAGCAGCTTTACAGGGGAAGGGACTGAAGCTTTCTTT. Its protein is CASSFTGEGTEAFF.

The genes are TRBV5-6 and TRBJ1-5; 8 bases are shared with TRBD1. Trimming cost V 0 bases and J 1 base; bases outside gene matches: 3. The CDR3 runs to 16 residues. Germline-derived CDR1 and CDR2 are SGHDT and YYEEEE. The CDR3 reads CASSLAGGMSNQPQHF. CDR3 DNA sequence: TGTGCCAGCAGCTTGGCAGGGGGCATGAGCAATCAGCCCCAGCATTTT.

The CDR3 loop is CASSRQGSYEQYF. CDR3 in DNA: TGTGCCAGCAGCAGACAGGGAAGCTACGAGCAGTACTTC. The chain carries TRBV5-5 and TRBJ2-7, with 7 bases lining up with TRBD1. The CDR3 length is 13 residues. The germline CDR1 and CDR2 sequences are SGHKS and YYEKEE (reference sequence). Germline trimming cut 4 bases from V and 3 bases from J; bases unmatched to any gene: 4.

This chain joins TRBV1 and TRBJ2-7; TRBD2 is taken as the D call from the table, unchecked against the DNA. TRBV1 is a pseudogene segment. The CDR3 sequence is 11 residues long. The CDR3 spells CTGGVHYEQYF. In DNA form, the CDR3 reads TGCACCGGGGGGGTCCACTACGAGCAGTACTTC.

The chain is built from TRBV4-1 and TRBJ1-1; 7 bases are a match to TRBD1. The V gene's germline CDR1 is MGHRA and CDR2 YSYEKL. The ends lost 3 bases at V and 5 bases at J; junction bases unmatched: 9. The CDR3 loop spans 15 amino acids. The CDR3 nucleotides read TGCGCCAGCAGCCAGCCCACGACAGGGAGGACTGAAGCTTTCTTT. This translates into CASSQPTTGRTEAFF.

This rearrangement joins TRBV27 to TRBJ1-2; TRBD1 matches 9 bases. The CDR3 is 17 amino acids. Trimming at V came to 3 bases and at J to 8 bases, leaving 16 bases not matched to a gene. Germline V gene lookup returns CDR1 MNHEY and CDR2 SMNVEV (reference sequence). As DNA, the CDR3 is TGTGCCAGCAGTTTCGCCGGGACAGGGCATACGCCTATCGGCTACACCTTC. It yields the protein CASSFAGTGHTPIGYTF.

In its sample, this clone was seen once. The V and J genes are TRBV2 and TRBJ2-2; unclear D gene. Germline V gene sequence: CDR1 SNHLY, CDR2 FYNNEI. The CDR3 totals 14 residues. V lost 4 bases to trimming and J lost 1 base, with 7 bases between them. Here the CDR3 reads CASSGIMNTGELFF. CDR3 nucleotide sequence: TGTGCCAGCAGTGGTATTATGAACACCGGGGAGCTGTTTTTT.

The chain uses TRBV6-1 and TRBJ1-5, with 8 bases that match TRBD1. The CDR3 is made up of 15 amino acids. CDR1 and CDR2 from the germline V gene are MNHNS and SASEGT. V dropped 3 bases and J dropped 2; count of bases not matched to a gene: 3. CDR3 amino acids: CASSDTGGGNQPQHF. CDR3 in DNA: TGTGCCAGCAGTGATACAGGGGGAGGCAATCAGCCCCAGCATTTT.

For this clone: The sample holds other DNA sequences that translate to the same CDR3. The V gene is TRBV19, the J gene TRBJ1-5; D uncertain. The CDR3 consists of 15 residues. V lost 3 bases and J lost 1, with 10 bases in between. Germline V gives CDR1 LNHDA, CDR2 SQIVND (reference sequence). CDR3 loop: CASSIPSLSNQPQHF. The CDR3 bases are TGTGCCAGTAGTATCCCCTCCCTCAGCAATCAGCCCCAGCATTTT.

The V and J genes are TRBV5-1 and TRBJ2-3, with D tentatively TRBD2 (6 bases). The CDR3 has 14 amino acids. CDR1 and CDR2 from the germline V gene are SGHRS and YFSETQ. Trimming cost V 7 bases and J 2 bases, with 14 bases left between them. The CDR3 protein is CASAAGRNTDTQYF. CDR3 bases: TGCGCCAGCGCCGCGGGGCGAAACACAGATACGCAGTATTTT.

The chain combines TRBV29-1 with TRBJ2-1; 10 bases line up with TRBD2. V trimming: 6 bases; J trimming: 4 bases; junction bases outside the gene matches: 12. The CDR3 covers 16 residues. Germline CDR1 is SQVTM and CDR2 is ANQGSEA. The CDR3 here is CSVGRWTSGHYNEQFF. In nucleotides, the CDR3 is TGCAGCGTCGGCCGATGGACTAGCGGACATTACAATGAGCAGTTCTTC.

The CDR3 DNA follows: TGTGCCTGGAGTGGGCGCGGGACAGGGGGGAAAGTAGGAGGCTACACCTTC. This gives the protein CAWSGRGTGGKVGGYTF. The chain recombines TRBV30 with TRBJ1-2; TRBD1 agrees at 11 bases. With 1 base clipped from V and 8 bases from J, the junction kept 15 bases outside the gene matches. CDR1 GTSNPN and CDR2 SVGIG come from the germline V gene (reference sequence). This CDR3 contains 17 residues.

This clone was seen only a few times. The chain is built from TRBV27 and TRBJ2-7; D may be TRBD2 (6 bases). This CDR3 comprises 15 residues. Deletions cut 3 bases from V and 2 bases from J, with 14 bases between. Germline-derived CDR1 and CDR2 are MNHEY and SMNVEV (reference sequence). The CDR3 nucleotides are TGTGCCAGCAGTTTCACCGGGACTCCCACCTACGAGCAGTACTTC. It yields the protein CASSFTGTPTYEQYF.

This chain connects TRBV5-1 to TRBJ1-2; TRBD1 matches at 7 bases. Germline values: CDR1 SGHRS, CDR2 YFSETQ. This CDR3 has 13 amino acids. V was clipped by 4 bases and J by 2 bases; unmatched bases: 2. The CDR3 region is CASSPGQNYGYTF. CDR3 bases: TGCGCCAGCAGCCCGGGACAGAACTATGGCTACACCTTC. Complete variable domain (other parts from reference TRBV5-1 and TRBJ1-2): KAGVTQTPRYLIKTRGQQVTLSCSPISGHRSVSWYQQTPGQGLQFLFEYFSETQRNKGNFPGRFSGRQFSNSRSEMNVSTLELGDSALYLCASSPGQNYGYTFGSGTRLTVV.

V is TRBV29-1 and J is TRBJ2-7; maybe TRBD1 (5 bases). Germline V lookup: CDR1 SQVTM, CDR2 ANQGSEA. This CDR3 comprises 12 residues. Trimming cost V 6 bases and J 5 bases, with 14 bases left between them. DNA for the CDR3: TGCAGCGTGTCAGGGTACGGAAACGAGCAGTACTTC. This encodes CSVSGYGNEQYF.

This chain uses TRBV7-2 with TRBJ2-7; 7 bases line up with TRBD1. Germline V gives CDR1 SGHTA, CDR2 FQGNSA. The CDR3 has 13 residues. V was clipped by 3 bases and J by 5 bases; unmatched bases: 4. In DNA, the CDR3 is TGTGCCAGCAGCTTCCAACAGGGGAACGAGCAGTACTTC. Translating it yields CASSFQQGNEQYF.

The genes are TRBV2 and TRBJ1-6, with a tentative D call TRBD1 (5 bases). Germline V gene sequence: CDR1 SNHLY, CDR2 FYNNEI. The V and J ends lost 5 bases and 15 bases respectively, with 23 bases between them. The CDR3 contains 15 residues. In DNA form, the CDR3 reads TGTGCCAGCAGTTTCCGTCGCGGGGGGGAGCCCCTCCTCCACTTT. This sequence encodes CASSFRRGGEPLLHF. The full variable domain, rest sourced from reference TRBV2 and TRBJ1-6, is EPEVTQTPSHQVTQMGQEVILRCVPISNHLYFYWYRQILGQKVEFLVSFYNNEISEKSEIFDDQFSVERPDGSNFTLKIRSTKLEDSAMYFCASSFRRGGEPLLHFGNGTRLTVT.